The 8 T cell receptor beta chains below come from one sample, sequenced in a study of STAT5B mutations in CD4+ large granular lymphocyte leukemia. Assay: immunoSEQ multiplex PCR; the TCRdb copy retains only in-frame clones and omits some. Of more than 4,000 clones in the sample, about four fifths were seen once. The sequenced material came from PBMCs. Every receptor here comes from a man between 65 and 85 years old with CD4+ T-cell large granular lymphocyte leukemia.

The V gene is TRBV27, the J gene TRBJ1-1; the D is unclear. Germline V gene data show CDR1 as MNHEY and CDR2 as SMNVEV (reference sequence). Trimming cost V 5 bases and J 6 bases, with 19 bases left between them. CDR3 length: 15 residues. The CDR3 sequence: CASSPTRVLGAEAFF. Written as DNA, the CDR3 is TGTGCCAGCAGTCCCACGCGAGTCCTCGGCGCTGAAGCTTTCTTT.

A single count supports this clone. The chain is built from TRBV18 and TRBJ2-7; 13 bases are a match to TRBD2. This CDR3 has 15 amino acids. V gave up 3 bases and J gave up 4 bases; unmatched junction bases: 3. CDR1 is KGHSH, CDR2 LQKENI, per germline. The CDR3 bases are TGTGCCAGCTCACCTTCGACTAGCGGGAGGTACGAGCAGTACTTC. Protein sequence: CASSPSTSGRYEQYF.

The chain recombines TRBV6-5 with TRBJ1-1, with 11 positions matching TRBD1. CDR1 and CDR2 from the germline V gene are MNHEY and SVGAGI. The J segment lost 5 bases and the V segment lost 2 bases, leaving 7 bases of the junction unmatched. The CDR3 runs to 16 residues. The CDR3 region is CASSYPGTGGRTEAFF. The CDR3 bases are TGTGCCAGCAGTTACCCCGGGACAGGGGGAAGGACTGAAGCTTTCTTT.

This clone was recorded a few times. The rearrangement joins TRBV6-1 to TRBJ2-1; 9 positions agree with TRBD2. CDR1 MNHNS and CDR2 SASEGT come from the germline V gene. CDR3 size: 14 residues. V dropped 6 bases and J dropped 4; count of bases not matched to a gene: 4. The CDR3 nucleotides are TGTGCCAGCAGATCGCGGGAGGGTTACAATGAGCAGTTCTTC. Protein sequence: CASRSREGYNEQFF.

The chain links TRBV19 to TRBJ2-7, with 9 bases that match TRBD1. The CDR3 is 15 amino acids. Looked up from germline, CDR1 is LNHDA and CDR2 is SQIVND (reference sequence). Trimming took 5 bases from V and 6 from J; bases not matched to a gene: 11. CDR3 DNA sequence: TGTGCCAGTAGTGCCCCGGGACAGGGTTTCTGCGAGCAGTACGTC. Protein: CASSAPGQGFCEQYV.

V usage is TRBV11-3 and J usage is TRBJ2-1, with D tentatively TRBD2 (6 bases). Germline loops: CDR1 SGHNT, CDR2 YENEEA. The V end was cut by 4 bases, the J end by 7 bases, with 11 bases between. The CDR3 is 13 amino acids. CDR3 in amino acids: CASSSARGNEQFF. The CDR3 nucleotides read TGTGCCAGCAGCTCCGCGCGGGGAAATGAGCAGTTCTTC.

This clone showed up just a few times. V is TRBV6-4 and J is TRBJ2-7; 9 positions match TRBD1. Germline CDR1 and CDR2: MRHNA and SNTAGT. This CDR3 contains 15 residues. V dropped 3 bases and J dropped 2; count of bases not matched to a gene: 5. CDR3 amino acids: CASSEGTGTPYEQYV. The CDR3 DNA sequence: TGTGCCAGCAGTGAAGGGACAGGGACCCCCTACGAGCAGTACGTC.

The V call is TRBV6-1, the J call TRBJ2-2; D is possibly TRBD2 (6 bases). From germline, CDR1 is MNHNS and CDR2 SASEGT. Trimming stripped 4 bases from V and 3 bases from J, with 9 bases between. The CDR3 is made up of 14 amino acids. The CDR3 protein is CASSVGLHTGELFF. The CDR3 DNA reads TGTGCCAGCAGTGTGGGACTCCACACCGGGGAGCTGTTTTTT.